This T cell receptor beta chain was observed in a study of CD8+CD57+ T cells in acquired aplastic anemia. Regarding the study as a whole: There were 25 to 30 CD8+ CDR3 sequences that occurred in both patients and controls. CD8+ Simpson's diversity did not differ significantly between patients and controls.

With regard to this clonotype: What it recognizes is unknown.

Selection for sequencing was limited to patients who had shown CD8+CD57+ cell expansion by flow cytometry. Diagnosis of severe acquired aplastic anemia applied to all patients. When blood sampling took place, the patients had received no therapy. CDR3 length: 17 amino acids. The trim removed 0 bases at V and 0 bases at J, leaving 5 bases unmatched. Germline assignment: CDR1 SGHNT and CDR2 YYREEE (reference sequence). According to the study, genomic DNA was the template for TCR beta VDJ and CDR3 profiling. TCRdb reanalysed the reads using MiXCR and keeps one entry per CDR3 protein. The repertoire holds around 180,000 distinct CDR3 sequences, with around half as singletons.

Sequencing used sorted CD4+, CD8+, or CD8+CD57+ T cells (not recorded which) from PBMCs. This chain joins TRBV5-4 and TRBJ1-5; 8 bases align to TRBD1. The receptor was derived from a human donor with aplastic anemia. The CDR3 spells CASSLATGGYSNQPQHF. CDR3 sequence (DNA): TGTGCCAGCAGCTTGGCCACAGGGGGGTATAGCAATCAGCCCCAGCATTTT.